The source of this T cell receptor beta chain is a study of graft-versus-host responses after intestinal transplantation. CDR3 length equals 15 residues. The V gene's germline CDR1 is MNHNY and CDR2 SVGAGI (reference sequence). The V segment lost 4 bases and the J segment 5 bases; nucleotides outside the gene matches: 8. Generated by immunoSEQ multiplex PCR, the TCRdb table keeps only in-frame clones and is missing some. The table has 15,000 to 19,000 clones, more than 25% seen once. The receptor comes from a human patient who received an intestinal transplant. The rearrangement links TRBV6-6 to TRBJ2-1, with TRBD2 identical over 7 bases. This specimen consisted of alloreactive CD4+ T cells from a mixed lymphocyte reaction culture, obtained before intestinal transplant. The subset denotes: CFSE-low proliferating T cells sorted from approximately 6-day pre-transplant mixed lymphocyte reaction (GvH or HvG direction). CDR3 amino acids: CASSWGEGGDNEQFF. The CDR3 coding sequence is TGTGCCAGCAGTTGGGGGGAGGGCGGGGACAATGAGCAGTTCTTC.